The 13 T cell receptor beta chains reported below all come from one sample, sequenced in a study of Graves' ophthalmopathy and Graves' hyperthyroidism. Investigators amplified TCR beta CDR3 regions from RNA transcripts. RT-PCR was first run with HTBI primers, then multiplex PCR in a second round. TCRdb used MiXCR to reprocess the multiplex PCR reads, holding one entry per CDR3 protein. The sample holds about 210,000 distinct CDR3 sequences, 25% to 30% seen once. The sample comprised peripheral blood. The receptor set was obtained from a man aged 45-65 years with Graves' ophthalmopathy.

This rearrangement joins TRBV6-1 to TRBJ1-5, with unresolved D. The CDR3 runs 13 residues. Germline V gene sequence: CDR1 MNHNS, CDR2 SASEGT. V gave up 7 bases and J gave up 5 bases, with 12 bases separating them. CDR3 in amino acids: CASKAQRDQPQHF. CDR3 bases: TGTGCCAGCAAAGCACAGAGAGATCAGCCCCAGCATTTT.

This clonotype was observed many times. The chain recombines TRBV28 with TRBJ2-7, with D possibly matching TRBD2 (7 bases). CDR3 size: 13 residues. Germline-derived CDR1 and CDR2 are MDHEN and SYDVKM. Trimming removed 3 bases at V and 6 bases at J, with 12 bases between. This chain's CDR3 is CASSLGGAGEQYF. The CDR3 DNA reads as TGTGCCAGCAGTTTGGGGGGGGCGGGCGAGCAGTACTTC.

This clonotype has just one count. The rearrangement uses TRBV7-3 and TRBJ2-7; 8 nucleotides line up with TRBD2. The CDR3 is 14 amino acids. Germline V lookup: CDR1 SGHTA, CDR2 FQGTGA. V lost 3 bases to trimming and J lost 4 bases; unmatched junction nucleotides: 5. The CDR3 region has the DNA TGTGCCAGCAGCTTCCAACAGCGGGAGTACGAGCAGTACTTC. The encoded protein is CASSFQQREYEQYF.

The chain has TRBV12-3 or TRBV12-4 and TRBJ1-1; 7 nucleotides line up with TRBD1. The V segment lost 7 bases and the J segment 0 bases; nucleotides outside the gene matches: 8. CDR3 length equals 15 residues. CDR3 residues: CASILGQTLNTEAFF. The CDR3 nucleotides are TGTGCCAGCATCTTGGGACAGACCTTGAACACTGAAGCTTTCTTT.

This clonotype was picked up many times. The chain uses TRBV6-1 and TRBJ1-2; 8 nucleotides match TRBD1. Germline V lookup: CDR1 MNHNS, CDR2 SASEGT. The CDR3 extends over 13 amino acids. Trimming removed 2 bases from V and 4 bases from J; junction bases left unmatched: 0. CDR3 residues: CASSETGGYGYTF. In DNA form, the CDR3 reads TGTGCCAGCAGTGAAACAGGGGGCTATGGCTACACCTTC.

V and J are TRBV19 and TRBJ2-7, with D perhaps matching TRBD1 (6 bases). Germline V gives CDR1 LNHDA, CDR2 SQIVND (reference sequence). This CDR3 is built from 15 residues. V lost 3 bases and J lost 2, with 14 bases in between. CDR3: CASSMWAGAAYEQYF. As DNA, the CDR3 is TGTGCCAGTAGTATGTGGGCAGGGGCGGCCTACGAGCAGTACTTC.

This clonotype was found many times. This rearrangement joins TRBV7-2 to TRBJ2-7, with D tentatively TRBD2 (5 bases). This CDR3 has 13 residues. Germline V CDR1 and CDR2: SGHTA, FQGNSA. Trimming took 4 bases from V and 6 from J, leaving 13 bases between them. The CDR3 is CASSSSRTLEQYF. DNA of the CDR3: TGTGCCAGCAGCTCCTCGAGGACTCTCGAGCAGTACTTC.

This clonotype occurred many times. J is TRBJ1-1 and V is TRBV6-5; D possibly corresponds to TRBD1 (5 bases). The V gene lost 4 bases and the J gene lost 6 bases, with 18 bases spanning the gap. In germline, CDR1 is MNHEY, CDR2 SVGAGI. The CDR3 runs 15 residues. CDR3 DNA sequence: TGTGCCAGCAGTTCCCGCCGACAGTTTGGGCCTGAAGCTTTCTTT. As protein: CASSSRRQFGPEAFF.

This clonotype was detected ten times or more. V is TRBV6-2 or TRBV6-3 and J is TRBJ2-2; D is possibly TRBD1 or TRBD2 (5 bases each). CDR3 length: 14 residues. V gave up 6 bases and J gave up 6 bases, with 14 bases separating them. The germline V gene has CDR1 MNHEY and CDR2 SVGEGT. The CDR3 DNA follows: TGTGCCAGCAGCTCCTTCGGGACCTCCGGGGAGCTGTTTTTT. Its protein product is CASSSFGTSGELFF.

This clonotype was observed many times. The CDR3 sequence is CAISERGPSSANYGYTF. In DNA, the CDR3 is TGTGCCATCAGTGAAAGAGGGCCTTCCTCAGCTAACTATGGCTACACCTTC. This rearrangement joins TRBV10-3 to TRBJ1-2; D not certain. CDR3 length: 17 amino acids. Germline-derived CDR1 and CDR2 are ENHRY and SYGVKD. The V end was cut by 3 bases, the J end by 0 bases, with 17 bases between.

The chain recombines TRBV11-2 with TRBJ1-1, with a possible D match to TRBD1 (5 bases). This CDR3 region has 16 residues. V was clipped by 0 bases and J by 1 base, with 12 bases between them. Germline loops: CDR1 SGHAT, CDR2 FQNNGV. CDR3 bases: TGTGCCAGCAGCTTAGATCGAATAAGGGGGAACACTGAAGCTTTCTTT. Its translation is CASSLDRIRGNTEAFF.

There are many counts of this clonotype. This likely comes from a read error, as the CDR3 has no conserved phenylalanine or tryptophan at its end. The chain is built from TRBV29-1 and TRBJ1-2, with D tentatively TRBD1 (5 bases). Per the germline V gene, CDR1 is SQVTM and CDR2 is ANQGSEA. There are 11 residues in the CDR3. The V and J ends lost 6 bases and 4 bases respectively, with 9 bases between them. The CDR3 loop is CSVGGGYGYTL. The DNA for the CDR3 is TGCAGCGTGGGGGGGGGCTATGGCTACACCCTC.

This clonotype was picked up many times. The rearrangement joins TRBV27 to TRBJ2-7; TRBD1 might be the D (6 bases). The germline CDR1 and CDR2 sequences are MNHEY and SMNVEV (reference sequence). V was shortened by 7 bases and J by 5 bases, with 12 bases between the two germline ends. CDR3 length: 12 amino acids. DNA for the CDR3: TGTGCCAGCATGAACAGGGAGAACGAGCAGTACTTC. Protein sequence: CASMNRENEQYF.